Sequencing of this T cell receptor (beta chain) was carried out in a study of human T cells and chemical hapten exposure. Documented time point: pre-sensitization, week 0. Treatment: therapeutic diphenylcyclopropenone sensitization with weekly scalp DPC. The CDR3 totals 16 residues. Germline V gives CDR1 MGHRA, CDR2 YSYEKL. V was pared by 1 base and J by 2 bases, with 12 bases between. TCRdb processed the RACE reads anew with MiXCR; each CDR3 protein has one entry. The top ten clones hold over 2% of a sample with 200,000 to 300,000 distinct CDR3 sequences, about 9.4% of them seen once. There are a few counts of this clonotype.

This TCR was sampled from a woman aged 35 to 49 with alopecia areata. Some clones in this sample may be carry-over from other donors' samples. The chain is built from TRBV4-1 and TRBJ2-1, with a possible D match to TRBD2 (6 bases). The sample here was whole blood, taken in connection with sensitization to the hapten diphenylcyclopropenone (DPC). CDR3 DNA sequence: TGCGCCAGCAGCCAAGCCCTAGCGCGCACCTACAATGAGCAGTTCTTC. Translated: CASSQALARTYNEQFF.